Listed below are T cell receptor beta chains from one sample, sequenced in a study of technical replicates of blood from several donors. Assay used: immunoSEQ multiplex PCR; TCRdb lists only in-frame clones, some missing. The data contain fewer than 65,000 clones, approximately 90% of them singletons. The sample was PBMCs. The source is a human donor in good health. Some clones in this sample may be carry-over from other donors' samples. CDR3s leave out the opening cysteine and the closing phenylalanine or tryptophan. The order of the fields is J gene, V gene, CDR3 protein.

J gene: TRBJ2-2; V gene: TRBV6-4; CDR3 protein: ASRSGVGTGELF
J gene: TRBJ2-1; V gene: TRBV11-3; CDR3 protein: ASSLSGGNEQF
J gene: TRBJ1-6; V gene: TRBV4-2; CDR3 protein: ASSQGPPGTGLSGSPLH
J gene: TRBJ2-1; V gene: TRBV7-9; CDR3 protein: ASSPRRTGVSNEQF
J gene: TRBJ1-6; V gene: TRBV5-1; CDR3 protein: ASSLGTGSPLH
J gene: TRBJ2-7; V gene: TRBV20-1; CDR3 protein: SATIRVEQY
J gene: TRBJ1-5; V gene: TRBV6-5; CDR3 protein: ASRALSNQPQH
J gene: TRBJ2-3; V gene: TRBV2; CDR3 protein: ASSALAGTRDTQY
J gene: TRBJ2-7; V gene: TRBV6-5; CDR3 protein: ASSYGTSAYEQY
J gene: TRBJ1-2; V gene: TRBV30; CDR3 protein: AWSRQGGYGYT
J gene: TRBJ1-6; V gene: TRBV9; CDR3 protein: ASSVAGQGASPLH
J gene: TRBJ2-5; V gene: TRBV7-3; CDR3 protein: ASSPGLGETQY
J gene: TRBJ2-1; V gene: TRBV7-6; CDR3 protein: ASSSSGTRAYNEQF
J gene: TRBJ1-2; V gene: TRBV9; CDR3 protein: ASSVVGAPNGYT
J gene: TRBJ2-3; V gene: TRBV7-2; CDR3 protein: ASSGRRAADTQY
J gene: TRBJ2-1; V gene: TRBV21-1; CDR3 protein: ASRGTSGGYNEQF
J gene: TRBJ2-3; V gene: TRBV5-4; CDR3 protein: ASSLDRGLSDTQY
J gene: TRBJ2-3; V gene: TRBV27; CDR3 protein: ASSGLGLATDTQY
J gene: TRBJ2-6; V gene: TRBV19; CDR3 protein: ASSMDFGANVLT
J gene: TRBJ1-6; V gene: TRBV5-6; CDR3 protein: ASSFGGRQNSPLH
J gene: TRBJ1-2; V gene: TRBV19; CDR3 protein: ASSLGTGINYGYT
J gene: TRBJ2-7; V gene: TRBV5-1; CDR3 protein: ASSQNPGTSEYEQY
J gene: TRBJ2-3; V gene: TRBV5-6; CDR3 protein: ASSFSYRGTDTQY
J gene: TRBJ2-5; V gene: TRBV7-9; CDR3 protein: ASSLDRVGETQY
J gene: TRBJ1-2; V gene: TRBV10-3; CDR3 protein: AISGSQNYGYT
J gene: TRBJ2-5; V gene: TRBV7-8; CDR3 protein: ASSTRTGAGLGAQETQY
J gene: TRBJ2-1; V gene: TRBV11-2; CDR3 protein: ASSLPSSGGLRNEQF
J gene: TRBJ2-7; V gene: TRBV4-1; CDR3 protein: ASSLGGGGTLYEQY
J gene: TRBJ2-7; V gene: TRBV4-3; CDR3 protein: ASSQGQRDFSYEQY
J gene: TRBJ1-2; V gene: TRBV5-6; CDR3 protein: ASSLVLPGYYGYT
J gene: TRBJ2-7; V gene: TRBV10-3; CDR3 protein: AISDIQGALPSYEQY
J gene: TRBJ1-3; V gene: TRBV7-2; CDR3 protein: ASLISRENTIY
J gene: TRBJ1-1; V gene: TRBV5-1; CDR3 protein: ASSSGTGVNLRIEAF
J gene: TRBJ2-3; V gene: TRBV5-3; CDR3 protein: ARSPDTNSTDTQY
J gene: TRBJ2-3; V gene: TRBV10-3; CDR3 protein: ATTSGGSTDTQY
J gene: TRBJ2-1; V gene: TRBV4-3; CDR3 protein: ASSPRGARSEQF
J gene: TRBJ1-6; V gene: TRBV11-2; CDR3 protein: ASSLSDTNNSPLH
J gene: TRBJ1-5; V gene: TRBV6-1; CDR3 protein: ASKTRVDQPQH
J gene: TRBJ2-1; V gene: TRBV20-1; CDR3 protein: SATAGGEQF
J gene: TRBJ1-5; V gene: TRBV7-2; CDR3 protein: ASSWTGAQPQH
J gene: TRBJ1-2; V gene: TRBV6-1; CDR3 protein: ASSFGMYYGYT
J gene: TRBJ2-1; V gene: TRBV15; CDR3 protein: ATSRSSGGFYNEQF
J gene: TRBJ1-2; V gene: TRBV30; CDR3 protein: AWTFSGGDGYT
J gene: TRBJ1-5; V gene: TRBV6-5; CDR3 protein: ASSYSGPYSNQPQH
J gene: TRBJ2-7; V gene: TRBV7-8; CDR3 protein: ASSPTLAGIYEQY
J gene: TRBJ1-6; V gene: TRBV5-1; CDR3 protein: ASSPGTGSSPLH
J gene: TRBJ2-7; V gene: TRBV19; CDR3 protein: ASSIETGPSYEQY
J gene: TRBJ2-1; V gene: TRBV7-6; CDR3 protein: ASSLASGTGHEQF
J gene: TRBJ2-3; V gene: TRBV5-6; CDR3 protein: ASSSPGLATDTQY
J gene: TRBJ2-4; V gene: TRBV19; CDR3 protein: ASSRRGGDIQY
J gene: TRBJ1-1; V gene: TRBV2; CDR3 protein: ASSTVTEAF
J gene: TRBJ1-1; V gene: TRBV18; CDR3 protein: ASSPGQGLNTEAF
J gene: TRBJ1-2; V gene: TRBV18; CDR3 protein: ASSPAGQNYGYT
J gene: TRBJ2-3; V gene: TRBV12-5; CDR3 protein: ASQAGRGDTQY
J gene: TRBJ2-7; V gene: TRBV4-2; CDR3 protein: ASSQTTANYEQY
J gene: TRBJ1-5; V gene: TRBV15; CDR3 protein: ATSPPGGTPNQPQH
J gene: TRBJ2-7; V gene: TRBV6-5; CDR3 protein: ASSYVAGYEQY
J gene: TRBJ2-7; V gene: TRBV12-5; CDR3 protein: ASRPGGQGSYEQY
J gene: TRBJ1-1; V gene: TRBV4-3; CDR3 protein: ASSQADGGNTEAF